This T cell receptor (beta chain) was retrieved from a study of blood T cell repertoires in COVID-19. About the research overall: PBMCs, B-cell-depleted T cells, or T cells provided the cDNA or gDNA that made up the material.

The cohort comprised adults aged about 18 to 90 years residing in approximately 25 US areas. The V gene's germline CDR1 is SGHTA and CDR2 FQGTGA. This CDR3 has 13 residues. Trimming stripped 2 bases from V and 2 bases from J, with 6 bases between. TCRdb's table, derived via immunoSEQ multiplex PCR, lists solely in-frame clones and lacks some. This sample has roughly 130,000 clones; 84% occur once, and the top ten carry under 4%. Sequenced: PBMCs or T cells enriched from blood (not recorded which). The origin of this receptor is a woman aged 25 to 39 who had recovered from COVID-19. The chain has TRBV7-3 and TRBJ1-2; tentatively, D is TRBD1 (5 bases). As DNA, the CDR3 is TGTGCCAGCAGCTTAGCAGGGAACTATGGCTACACCTTC. This translates into CASSLAGNYGYTF.